This TCR beta chain came from a study of early T cells in non-severe SARS-CoV-2 infection. The CDR3 has 12 amino acids. Germline CDR1 SGHRS, CDR2 YFSETQ. With 5 bases clipped from V and 10 bases from J, the junction kept 6 bases outside the gene matches. Each CDR3 protein is one row after TCRdb ran MiXCR on the 5' RACE reads. The data contain some 64,000 distinct CDR3 sequences, about 13% of them seen just once; the ten biggest clones take up 7.5% to 9%. Study observations and caveats: CD4 and private specificities were missed by VDJdb matching, which favored anti-spike CD8 responses.

As for this clonotype: The antigen is undetermined.

The rearrangement uses TRBV5-1 and TRBJ1-1; 9 nucleotides line up with TRBD1. The TCR comes from an adult who was a healthcare worker with PCR-confirmed SARS-CoV-2 infection or an uninfected control (not recorded which). The specimen sequenced was whole blood. CDR3 protein: CASSAGQGSAFF. The CDR3 DNA reads as TGCGCCAGCAGTGCGGGACAGGGATCAGCTTTCTTT.